A single sample is the source of the 27 T cell receptor beta chains below, sequenced in a study of intratumoral heterogeneity in liver cancer. Each tumour sample represents a distinct, spatially separated region of the hepatocellular carcinoma nodule. Produced via immunoSEQ multiplex PCR; TCRdb's table is partial and in-frame only. This sample has over 3,500 clones, with 47% found just once. Sequencing was performed on tumor tissue, taken before any cancer treatment. The receptors stem from an older man with hepatocellular carcinoma.

The chain uses TRBV6-5 and TRBJ2-7, with 9 bases matching TRBD1. Germline assignment: CDR1 MNHEY and CDR2 SVGAGI. With 2 bases clipped from V and 3 bases from J, the junction kept 5 bases outside the gene matches. The CDR3 is 15 residues long. In DNA, the CDR3 is TGTGCCAGCAGTTACGGGGGACAGGGATTCTACGAGCAGTACTTC. This translates into CASSYGGQGFYEQYF.

The chain joins TRBV29-1 to TRBJ1-2; D unresolved. The V end lost 7 bases, the J end lost 4 bases, and 13 bases lay between the germline ends. The CDR3 extends over 12 amino acids. Germline V gene lookup returns CDR1 SQVTM and CDR2 ANQGSEA. The CDR3 loop is CSAGDTVYGYTF. The CDR3 DNA sequence: TGCAGCGCTGGCGACACGGTCTATGGCTACACCTTC.

This clone was counted once. This chain uses TRBV18 with TRBJ2-1, with D possibly being TRBD1 (6 bases). Germline assignment: CDR1 KGHSH and CDR2 LQKENI. V was shortened by 3 bases and J by 0 bases, with 9 bases between the two germline ends. This CDR3 contains 15 residues. The CDR3 here is CASSPDRSSYNEQFF. The CDR3 bases are TGTGCCAGCTCACCCGACAGGAGCTCCTACAATGAGCAGTTCTTC. Together with reference TRBV18 and TRBJ2-1, the CDR3 gives the full variable domain: NAGVMQNPRHLVRRRGQEARLRCSPMKGHSHVYWYRQLPEEGLKFMVYLQKENIIDESGMPKERFSAEFPKEGPSILRIQQVVRGDSAAYFCASSPDRSSYNEQFFGPGTRLTVL.

J is TRBJ2-4 and V is TRBV6-6; D gene ambiguous. Trimming removed 5 bases from V and 11 bases from J, with 10 bases in between. The CDR3 runs 11 residues. CDR1 and CDR2 (germline): MNHNY, SVGAGI (reference sequence). Here the CDR3 reads CASSNIRVQYF. Here the CDR3 DNA reads TGTGCCAGCAGTAATATTAGGGTTCAGTACTTC.

Here the CDR3 DNA reads TGCGCCAGCAGCACTAATAACGGGGGATCCACAGATACGCAGTATTTT. It is translated as CASSTNNGGSTDTQYF. This chain uses TRBV4-1 with TRBJ2-3, with D maybe TRBD2 (6 bases). Germline values: CDR1 MGHRA, CDR2 YSYEKL. Between the trimmed V and J ends, which lost 5 bases and 2 bases, there was a span of 17 bases. The CDR3 consists of 16 residues.

This clone is medium-sized (0.01 to 0.1%) by share. The chain joins TRBV4-2 to TRBJ2-5; D gene ambiguous. The CDR3 is 13 amino acids. Trimming removed 1 base at V and 1 base at J, with 4 bases between. CDR1 and CDR2 from the germline V gene are LGHNA and YNFKEQ. CDR3 loop: CASSQGAQETQYF. DNA for the CDR3: TGTGCCAGCAGCCAAGGGGCCCAAGAGACCCAGTACTTC.

This clone was detected only once. V usage is TRBV27 and J usage is TRBJ2-3, with 7 bases matching TRBD2. Germline-derived CDR1 and CDR2 are MNHEY and SMNVEV (reference sequence). V shed 2 bases and J 3 bases; nucleotides not matched to a gene: 14. CDR3 length: 18 amino acids. CDR3 sequence: CASSLRDPARGGTDTQYF. Written as DNA, the CDR3 is TGTGCCAGCAGTTTAAGGGATCCGGCACGCGGGGGAACAGATACGCAGTATTTT.

Within the sample, this clone is medium-sized (0.01 to 0.1%). This chain connects TRBV3-1 (or the pseudogene TRBV3-2) to TRBJ2-5; 8 bases map to TRBD2. Germline V CDR1 and CDR2: LGHDT, YNNKEL (reference sequence). V dropped 4 bases and J dropped 5; count of bases not matched to a gene: 6. The CDR3 covers 14 residues. The CDR3 here is CASSPTGGRETQYF. CDR3 coding DNA: TGTGCCAGCAGCCCAACGGGGGGGCGGGAGACCCAGTACTTC.

The table lists this clone with a few counts. The chain has TRBV28 and TRBJ1-1; perhaps TRBD1 as D (6 bases). CDR1 MDHEN and CDR2 SYDVKM come from the germline V gene. The V end lost 3 bases, the J end lost 10 bases, and 15 bases lay between the germline ends. This CDR3 spans 13 amino acids. CDR3 sequence: CASSLGLKGGAFF. The CDR3 nucleotides read TGTGCCAGCAGTTTGGGACTAAAAGGGGGAGCTTTCTTT.

The genes are TRBV12-5 and TRBJ1-4; no definite D call. The germline V gene encodes CDR1 LGHNT and CDR2 FRNRAP. The CDR3 runs to 13 residues. V lost 2 bases to trimming and J lost 8 bases, with 9 bases between them. The CDR3 DNA sequence: TGTGCTAGTGGTTTGTGGTCGGGAGAAAAACTGTTTTTT. It specifies CASGLWSGEKLFF.

This clone was seen a handful of times. The sample carries other DNA sequences with the same CDR3. CDR3 protein: CASIDGQGKIGTGELFF. As DNA, the CDR3 is TGTGCCAGCATCGACGGACAGGGGAAGATCGGAACCGGGGAGCTGTTTTTT. The chain carries TRBV27 and TRBJ2-2, with 9 nucleotides matching TRBD1. The length of the CDR3 is 17 residues. CDR1 MNHEY and CDR2 SMNVEV come from the germline V gene (reference sequence). Unmatched junction bases numbered 14, after V lost 7 bases and J lost 5 bases.

A note on this clone: A junction end diverges from the germline sequence, so it may reflect a read error. CDR3 sequence (DNA): TGTGCCAGCAGTTACTCCCCCCAGGGAAAGGACTTC. Residues: CASSYSPQGKDF. The chain is built from TRBV6-2 or TRBV6-3 and TRBJ2-7; maybe TRBD1 (5 bases). CDR3 length: 12 amino acids. CDR1 and CDR2 from the germline V gene are MNHEY and SVGEGT.

By frequency in the sample, this clone is medium-sized. Other DNA sequences in the sample encode the same CDR3. V is TRBV29-1 and J is TRBJ1-5, with TRBD1 matching 8 bases. The CDR3 contains 15 residues. Germline V lookup: CDR1 SQVTM, CDR2 ANQGSEA. With 7 bases clipped from V and 7 bases from J, the junction kept 15 bases outside the gene matches. The CDR3 coding sequence is TGCAGCGCGGGGGTGGGCAATTCAGGGGGCCAGCCCCAGCATTTT. As protein: CSAGVGNSGGQPQHF.

This clone showed up just a few times. This chain uses TRBV7-3 with TRBJ2-1; 7 bases line up with TRBD2. The CDR3 contains 12 residues. The V gene's germline CDR1 is SGHTA and CDR2 FQGTGA. V lost 5 bases to trimming and J lost 9 bases; unmatched junction nucleotides: 4. The CDR3 DNA sequence: TGTGCCAGCAGCCCGGGGGGAACTGAGCAGTTCTTC. Amino acid sequence: CASSPGGTEQFF.

This clone came up a few times. The gene calls are TRBV25-1 and TRBJ1-5; no firm D call. This CDR3 contains 13 residues. The germline CDR1 and CDR2 sequences are MGHDK and SYGVNS. V lost 3 bases, J lost 6 bases, and 9 bases lay in between. The DNA for the CDR3 is TGTGCCAGCAGTGACAGGCTCGGTCAGCCCCAGCATTTT. Protein: CASSDRLGQPQHF.

There are a few counts of this clone. The chain has TRBV21-1 and TRBJ1-1; the table assigns TRBD1, which was not confirmed against the DNA. TRBV21-1 constitutes a pseudogene. The CDR3 runs 17 residues. The CDR3 nucleotides are TGTGCCAGCAGCAAAGTAGAGAGAGGGGGCATGAACACTGAAGCTTTCTTT. Amino acid sequence: CASSKVERGGMNTEAFF.

The count of this clone is one. CDR3 nucleotides: TGTGCCAGCAGCTTCGGGGGGGGCTACACCTTC. Protein product: CASSFGGGYTF. J is TRBJ1-2 and V is TRBV7-9, with a tentative D call TRBD1 (5 bases). CDR3 length equals 11 residues. The V end lost 3 bases, the J end lost 8 bases, and 7 bases lay between the germline ends. CDR1 SEHNR and CDR2 FQNEAQ come from the germline V gene (reference sequence).

The genes are TRBV12-3 or TRBV12-4 and TRBJ2-3; D ambiguous. This CDR3 has 13 residues. The V gene lost 8 bases and the J gene lost 0 bases, with 9 bases spanning the gap. The CDR3 spells CASLLSSTDTQYF. For the CDR3, the DNA is TGTGCCAGCTTGCTCTCGAGCACAGATACGCAGTATTTT.

The J gene is TRBJ1-5, the V gene TRBV7-8; 7 bases fit TRBD1. In germline, CDR1 is SGHVS, CDR2 FQNEAQ. The CDR3 has 14 amino acids. The V segment lost 4 bases and the J segment 6 bases; nucleotides outside the gene matches: 6. The CDR3 coding sequence is TGTGCCAGCAGCTCACAGGACAGGTCTCAGCCCCAGCATTTT. Translation: CASSSQDRSQPQHF.

The gene calls are TRBV5-1 and TRBJ2-5; 7 nucleotides match TRBD1. Unmatched junction bases numbered 12, after V lost 0 bases and J lost 7 bases. Germline-derived CDR1 and CDR2 are SGHRS and YFSETQ. The length of the CDR3 is 16 residues. CDR3 in amino acids: CASSLVRGGYVVTQYF. In DNA, the CDR3 is TGCGCCAGCAGCTTGGTTAGAGGGGGCTACGTAGTGACCCAGTACTTC.

This clone appeared a few times. The J gene is TRBJ2-3, the V gene TRBV6-6; 8 nucleotides match TRBD1. Germline CDR1 reads MNHNY; CDR2 reads SVGAGI (reference sequence). The CDR3 totals 16 residues. V was clipped by 0 bases and J by 2 bases; unmatched bases: 4. DNA of the CDR3: TGTGCCAGCAGTTACTCGTCAGGGGGCTACACAGATACGCAGTATTTT. Encoded protein: CASSYSSGGYTDTQYF.

The chain combines TRBV5-4 with TRBJ1-4, with TRBD1 matching over 8 bases. After removal of 3 bases from V and 6 bases from J, the junction contained 4 bases not matched to a gene. CDR3 length: 14 amino acids. Germline loops: CDR1 SGHNT, CDR2 YYREEE (reference sequence). DNA of the CDR3: TGTGCCAGCAGCTCCAGGGGGCTGGATGAAAAACTGTTTTTT. This codes for CASSSRGLDEKLFF.

J is TRBJ2-5 and V is TRBV18, with D tentatively TRBD2 (5 bases). This CDR3 has 16 amino acids. Trimming cost V 0 bases and J 1 base, with 12 bases left between them. Looked up from germline, CDR1 is KGHSH and CDR2 is LQKENI. CDR3 DNA: TGTGCCAGCTCACCACCGAGGGCGAGGTCCCAAGAGACCCAGTACTTC. It specifies CASSPPRARSQETQYF.

This clone was seen only a few times. The rearrangement joins TRBV7-6 to TRBJ2-5; possible D gene TRBD2, 6 bases. V lost 5 bases, J lost 4 bases, and 17 bases lay in between. The CDR3 has 15 amino acids. The germline V gene has CDR1 SGHVS and CDR2 FNYEAQ. The CDR3 sequence: CASSRGTNRGETQYF. CDR3 DNA: TGTGCCAGCAGCCGGGGGACCAACCGTGGAGAGACCCAGTACTTC. Filled out from reference TRBV7-6 and TRBJ2-5, the complete variable domain reads GAGVSQSPRYKVTKRGQDVALRCDPISGHVSLYWYRQALGQGPEFLTYFNYEAQQDKSGLPNDRFSAERPEGSISTLTIQRTEQRDSAMYRCASSRGTNRGETQYFGPGTRLLVL.

This clone showed up just once. The genes are TRBV5-1 and TRBJ2-7; no firm D call. The germline V gene has CDR1 SGHRS and CDR2 YFSETQ. The ends were cut back, 0 bases at V and 4 bases at J, with 5 bases in the middle. The CDR3 is 12 amino acids. DNA of the CDR3: TGCGCCAGCAGCTTGGTGTCTTACGAGCAGTACTTC. It encodes CASSLVSYEQYF.

The chain uses TRBV7-9 and TRBJ1-5; D not resolved. V lost 4 bases and J lost 4, with 8 bases in between. CDR3 length: 13 amino acids. Germline CDR1 and CDR2: SEHNR and FQNEAQ (reference sequence). CDR3 in amino acids: CASSSGLNQPQHF. As DNA, the CDR3 is TGTGCCAGCAGCTCGGGCCTAAATCAGCCCCAGCATTTT.

The gene calls are TRBV5-6 and TRBJ1-2; tentative D call: TRBD1 (6 bases). The CDR3 has 14 residues. CDR1 is SGHDT and CDR2 is YYEEEE in the germline V gene. Trimming stripped 3 bases from V and 5 bases from J, with 14 bases between. In DNA form, the CDR3 reads TGTGCCAGCAGCTCGGGTGGACAGAAATATGGCTACACCTTC. It codes for CASSSGGQKYGYTF.